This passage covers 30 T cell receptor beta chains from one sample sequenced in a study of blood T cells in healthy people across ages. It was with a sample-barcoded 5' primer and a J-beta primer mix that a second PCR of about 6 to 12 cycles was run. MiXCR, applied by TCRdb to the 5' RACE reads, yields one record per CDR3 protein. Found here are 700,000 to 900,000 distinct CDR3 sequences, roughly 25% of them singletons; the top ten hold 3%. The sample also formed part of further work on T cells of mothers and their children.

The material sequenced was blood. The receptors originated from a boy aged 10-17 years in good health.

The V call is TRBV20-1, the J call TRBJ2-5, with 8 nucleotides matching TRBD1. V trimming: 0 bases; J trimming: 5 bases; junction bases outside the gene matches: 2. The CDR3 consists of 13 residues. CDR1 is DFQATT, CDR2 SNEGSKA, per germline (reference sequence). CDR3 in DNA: TGCAGTGCTAGAGAGACAGGGGTGGAGACCCAGTACTTC. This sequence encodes CSARETGVETQYF.

The DNA for the CDR3 is TGTGCCAGCAGCCACCGAGGCGGGGGTCGGACAGATACGCAGTATTTT. This sequence encodes CASSHRGGGRTDTQYF. The V call is TRBV3-1, the J call TRBJ2-3; the match to TRBD2 covers 7 bases. CDR1 is LGHDT, CDR2 YNNKEL, per germline (reference sequence). With 3 bases clipped from V and 3 bases from J, the junction kept 9 bases outside the gene matches. The CDR3 extends over 16 amino acids.

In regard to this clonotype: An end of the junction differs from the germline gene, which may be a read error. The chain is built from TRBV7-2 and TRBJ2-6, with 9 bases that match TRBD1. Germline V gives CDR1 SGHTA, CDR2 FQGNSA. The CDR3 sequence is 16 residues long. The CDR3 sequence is CACSLRQGAGANVLTF. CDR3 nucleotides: TGTGCCTGCAGCTTAAGACAGGGGGCTGGGGCCAACGTCCTGACTTTC.

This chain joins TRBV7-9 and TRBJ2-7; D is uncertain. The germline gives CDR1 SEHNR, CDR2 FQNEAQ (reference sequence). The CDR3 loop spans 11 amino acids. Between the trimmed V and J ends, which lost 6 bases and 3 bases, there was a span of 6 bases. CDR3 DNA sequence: TGTGCCAGCAGAAAAGACTACGAGCAGTACTTC. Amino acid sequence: CASRKDYEQYF.

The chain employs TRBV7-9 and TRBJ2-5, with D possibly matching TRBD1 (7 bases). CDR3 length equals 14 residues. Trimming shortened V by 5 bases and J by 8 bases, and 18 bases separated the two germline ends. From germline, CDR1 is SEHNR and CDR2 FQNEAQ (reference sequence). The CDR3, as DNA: TGTGCCAGCAGCGCTCCGGGGGACAGAGAAACCCAGTACTTC. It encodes CASSAPGDRETQYF.

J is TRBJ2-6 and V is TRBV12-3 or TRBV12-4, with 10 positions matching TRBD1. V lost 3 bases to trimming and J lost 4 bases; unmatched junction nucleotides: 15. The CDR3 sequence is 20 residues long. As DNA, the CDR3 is TGTGCCAGCAGTTTGTGGAGGTGGGACAGGGGCGTCTTGGGGGCCAACGTCCTGACTTTC. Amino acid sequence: CASSLWRWDRGVLGANVLTF.

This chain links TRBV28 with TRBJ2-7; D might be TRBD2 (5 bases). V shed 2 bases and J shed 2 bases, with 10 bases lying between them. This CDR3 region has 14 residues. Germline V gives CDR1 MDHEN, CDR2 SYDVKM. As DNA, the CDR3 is TGTGCCAGCAGTTTAGTAGCGAACACCTACGAGCAGTACTTC. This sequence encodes CASSLVANTYEQYF.

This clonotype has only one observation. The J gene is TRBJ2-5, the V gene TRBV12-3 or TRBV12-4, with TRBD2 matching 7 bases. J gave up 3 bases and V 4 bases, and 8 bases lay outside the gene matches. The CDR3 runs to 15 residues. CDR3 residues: CASSSRGGWEETQYF. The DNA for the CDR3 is TGTGCCAGCAGTTCCCGGGGAGGGTGGGAAGAGACCCAGTACTTC.

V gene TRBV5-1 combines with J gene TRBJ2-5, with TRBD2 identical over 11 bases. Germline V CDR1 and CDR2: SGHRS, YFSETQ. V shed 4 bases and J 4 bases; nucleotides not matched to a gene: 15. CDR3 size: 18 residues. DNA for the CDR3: TGCGCCAGCAGCGAAATAGCGGGAGGGCCAGTCGCCGGAGAGACCCAGTACTTC. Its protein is CASSEIAGGPVAGETQYF.

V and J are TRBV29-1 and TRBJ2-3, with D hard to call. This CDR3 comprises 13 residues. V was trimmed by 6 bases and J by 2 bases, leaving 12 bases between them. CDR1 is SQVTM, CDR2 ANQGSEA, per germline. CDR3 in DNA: TGCAGCGTCCGTCCCAGATTCACAGATACGCAGTATTTT. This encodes CSVRPRFTDTQYF.

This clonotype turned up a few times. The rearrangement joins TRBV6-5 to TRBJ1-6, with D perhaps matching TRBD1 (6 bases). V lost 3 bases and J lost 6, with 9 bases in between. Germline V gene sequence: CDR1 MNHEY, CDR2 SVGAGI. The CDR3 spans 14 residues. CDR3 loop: CASSYGQRNSPLHF. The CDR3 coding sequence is TGTGCCAGCAGTTATGGACAGCGTAATTCACCCCTCCACTTT.

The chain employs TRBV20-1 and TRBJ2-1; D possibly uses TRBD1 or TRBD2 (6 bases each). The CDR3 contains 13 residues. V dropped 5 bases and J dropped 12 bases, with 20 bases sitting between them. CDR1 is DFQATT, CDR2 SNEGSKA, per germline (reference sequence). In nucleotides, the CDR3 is TGCAGTGCTCCACAGGGAGGCGGTGGTCGGCAGTTCTTC. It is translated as CSAPQGGGGRQFF.

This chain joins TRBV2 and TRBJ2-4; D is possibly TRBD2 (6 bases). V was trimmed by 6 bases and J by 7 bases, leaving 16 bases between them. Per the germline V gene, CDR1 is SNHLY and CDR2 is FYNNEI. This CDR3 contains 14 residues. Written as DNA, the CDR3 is TGTGCCAGCAGGGCGGGACCCGGGGAGAACATTCAGTACTTC. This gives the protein CASRAGPGENIQYF.

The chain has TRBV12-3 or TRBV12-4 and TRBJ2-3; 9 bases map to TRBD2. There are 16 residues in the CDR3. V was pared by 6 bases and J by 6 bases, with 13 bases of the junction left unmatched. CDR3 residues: CASRGHGGGAADTQYF. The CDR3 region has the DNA TGTGCCAGCAGAGGGCATGGCGGGGGGGCAGCCGATACGCAGTATTTT.

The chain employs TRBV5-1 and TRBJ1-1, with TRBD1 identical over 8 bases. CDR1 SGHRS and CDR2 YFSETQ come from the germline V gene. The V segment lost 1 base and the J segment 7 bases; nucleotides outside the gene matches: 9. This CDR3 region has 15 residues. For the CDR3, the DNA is TGCGCCAGCAGCTTGCTTGGAGGACAGGGCGATGAAGCTTTCTTT. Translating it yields CASSLLGGQGDEAFF. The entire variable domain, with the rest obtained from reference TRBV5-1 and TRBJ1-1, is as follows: KAGVTQTPRYLIKTRGQQVTLSCSPISGHRSVSWYQQTPGQGLQFLFEYFSETQRNKGNFPGRFSGRQFSNSRSEMNVSTLELGDSALYLCASSLLGGQGDEAFFGQGTRLTVV.

Here the CDR3 DNA reads TGCAGTGCTAGGTCGGTAACTGGGGCTGGACAGCCCCAGCATTTT. Residues: CSARSVTGAGQPQHF. The rearrangement joins TRBV20-1 to TRBJ1-5, with a possible D match to TRBD1 (5 bases). There are 15 residues in the CDR3. The V end was cut by 3 bases, the J end by 7 bases, with 19 bases between. CDR1 is DFQATT and CDR2 is SNEGSKA in the germline V gene (reference sequence).

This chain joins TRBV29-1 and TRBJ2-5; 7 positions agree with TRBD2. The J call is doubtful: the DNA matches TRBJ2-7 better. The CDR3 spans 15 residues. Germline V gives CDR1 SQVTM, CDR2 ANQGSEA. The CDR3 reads CSVIQDLGGGYEQYF. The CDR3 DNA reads TGCAGCGTTATACAGGACTTAGGCGGGGGATACGAGCAGTACTTC.

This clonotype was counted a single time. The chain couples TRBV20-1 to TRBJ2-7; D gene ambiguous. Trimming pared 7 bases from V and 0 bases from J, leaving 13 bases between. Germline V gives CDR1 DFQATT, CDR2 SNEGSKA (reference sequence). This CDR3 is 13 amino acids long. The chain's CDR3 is CSVVTSSSYEQYF. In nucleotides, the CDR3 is TGCAGTGTTGTGACATCAAGCTCCTACGAGCAGTACTTC.

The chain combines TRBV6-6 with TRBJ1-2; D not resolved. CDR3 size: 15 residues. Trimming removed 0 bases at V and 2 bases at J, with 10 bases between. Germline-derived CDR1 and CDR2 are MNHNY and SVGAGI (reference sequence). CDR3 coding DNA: TGTGCCAGCAGTTACTCAGGACTTCAGAACTATGGCTACACCTTC. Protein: CASSYSGLQNYGYTF.

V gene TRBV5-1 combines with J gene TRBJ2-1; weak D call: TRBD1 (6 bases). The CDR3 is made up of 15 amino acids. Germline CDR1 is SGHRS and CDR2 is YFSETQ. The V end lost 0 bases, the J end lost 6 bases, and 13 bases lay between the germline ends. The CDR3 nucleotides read TGCGCCAGCAGCTTGGGGCAGGGGTCCGCCAATGAGCAGTTCTTC. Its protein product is CASSLGQGSANEQFF.

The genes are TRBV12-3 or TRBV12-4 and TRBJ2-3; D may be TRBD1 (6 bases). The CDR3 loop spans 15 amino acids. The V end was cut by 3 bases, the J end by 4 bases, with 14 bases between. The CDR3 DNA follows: TGTGCCAGCAGTTTCGGTGGGGGCGTCGCAGATACGCAGTATTTT. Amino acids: CASSFGGGVADTQYF.

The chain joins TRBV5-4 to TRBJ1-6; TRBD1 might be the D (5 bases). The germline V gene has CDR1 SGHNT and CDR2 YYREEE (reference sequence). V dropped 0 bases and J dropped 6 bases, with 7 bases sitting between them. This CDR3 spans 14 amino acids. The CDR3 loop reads CASSLEGSNSPLHF. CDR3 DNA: TGTGCCAGCAGCTTGGAGGGGAGTAATTCACCCCTCCACTTT. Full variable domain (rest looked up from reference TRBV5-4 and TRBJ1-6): ETGVTQSPTHLIKTRGQQVTLRCSSQSGHNTVSWYQQALGQGPQFIFQYYREEENGRGNFPPRFSGLQFPNYSSELNVNALELDDSALYLCASSLEGSNSPLHFGNGTRLTVT.

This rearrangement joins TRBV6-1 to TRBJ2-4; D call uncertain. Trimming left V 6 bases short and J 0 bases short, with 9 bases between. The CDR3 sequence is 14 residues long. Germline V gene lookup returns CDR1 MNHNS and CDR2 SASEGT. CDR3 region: CASSRSIAKNIQYF. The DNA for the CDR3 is TGTGCCAGCAGCCGGTCAATAGCCAAAAACATTCAGTACTTC.

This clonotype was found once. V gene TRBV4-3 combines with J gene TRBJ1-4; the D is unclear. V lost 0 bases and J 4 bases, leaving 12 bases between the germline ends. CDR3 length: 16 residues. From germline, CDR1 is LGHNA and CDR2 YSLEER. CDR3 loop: CASSQDLGGFNEKLFF. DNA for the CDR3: TGCGCCAGCAGCCAAGATCTCGGAGGTTTTAATGAAAAACTGTTTTTT.

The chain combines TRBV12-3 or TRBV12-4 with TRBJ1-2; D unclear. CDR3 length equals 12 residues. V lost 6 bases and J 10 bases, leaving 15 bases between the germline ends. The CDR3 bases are TGTGCCAGCAGCCTCTCTGGAGGCGACTACACCTTC. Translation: CASSLSGGDYTF.

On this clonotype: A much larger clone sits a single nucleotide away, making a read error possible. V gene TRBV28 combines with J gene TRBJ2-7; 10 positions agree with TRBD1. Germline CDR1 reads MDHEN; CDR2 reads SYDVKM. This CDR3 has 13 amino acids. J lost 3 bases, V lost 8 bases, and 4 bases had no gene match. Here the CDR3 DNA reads TGTGCCAGCGGTTGGACAGGGGGCTACGAGCAGTACTTC. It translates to CASGWTGGYEQYF. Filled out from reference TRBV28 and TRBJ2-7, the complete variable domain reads DVKVTQSSRYLVKRTGEKVFLECVQDMDHENMFWYRQDPGLGLRLIYFSYDVKMKEKGDIPEGYSVSREKKERFSLILESASTNQTSMYLCASGWTGGYEQYFGPGTRLTVT.

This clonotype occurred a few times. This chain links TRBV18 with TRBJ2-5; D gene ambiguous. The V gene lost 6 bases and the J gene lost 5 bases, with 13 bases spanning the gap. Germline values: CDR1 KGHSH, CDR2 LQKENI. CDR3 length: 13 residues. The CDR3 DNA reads TGTGCCAGCTCTCTCACGACGGTTGAGACCCAGTACTTC. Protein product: CASSLTTVETQYF. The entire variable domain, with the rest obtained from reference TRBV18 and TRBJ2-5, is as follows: NAGVMQNPRHLVRRRGQEARLRCSPMKGHSHVYWYRQLPEEGLKFMVYLQKENIIDESGMPKERFSAEFPKEGPSILRIQQVVRGDSAAYFCASSLTTVETQYFGPGTRLLVL.

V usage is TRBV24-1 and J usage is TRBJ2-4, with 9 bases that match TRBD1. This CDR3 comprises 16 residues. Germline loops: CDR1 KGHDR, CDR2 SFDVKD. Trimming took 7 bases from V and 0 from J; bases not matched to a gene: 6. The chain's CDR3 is CATRTGGAKAKNIQYF. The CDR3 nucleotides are TGTGCCACCAGGACAGGGGGTGCGAAAGCCAAAAACATTCAGTACTTC.

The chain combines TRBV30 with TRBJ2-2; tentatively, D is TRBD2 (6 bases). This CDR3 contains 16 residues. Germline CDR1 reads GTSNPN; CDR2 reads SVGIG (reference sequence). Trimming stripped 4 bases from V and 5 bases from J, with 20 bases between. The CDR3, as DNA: TGTGCCTGGACTCTTGGGACTCCCCAAAGGACCGGGGAGCTGTTTTTT. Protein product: CAWTLGTPQRTGELFF.

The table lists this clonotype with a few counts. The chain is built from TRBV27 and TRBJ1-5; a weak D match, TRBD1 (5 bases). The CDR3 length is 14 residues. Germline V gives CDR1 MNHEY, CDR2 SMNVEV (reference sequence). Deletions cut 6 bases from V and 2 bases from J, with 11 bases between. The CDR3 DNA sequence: TGTGCCAGCAGCCCCTCGGGGGGCAATCAGCCCCAGCATTTT. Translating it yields CASSPSGGNQPQHF.